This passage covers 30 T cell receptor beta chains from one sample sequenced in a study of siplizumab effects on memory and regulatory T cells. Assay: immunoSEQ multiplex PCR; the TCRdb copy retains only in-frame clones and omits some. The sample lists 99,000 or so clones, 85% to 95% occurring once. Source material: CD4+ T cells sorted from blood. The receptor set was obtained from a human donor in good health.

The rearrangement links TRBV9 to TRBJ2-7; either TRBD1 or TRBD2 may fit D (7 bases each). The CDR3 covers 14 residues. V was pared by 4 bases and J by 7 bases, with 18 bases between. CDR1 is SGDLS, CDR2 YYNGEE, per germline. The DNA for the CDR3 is TGTGCCAGCAGCCCAGTGACAGGGAGGGGTGAGCAGTACTTC. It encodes CASSPVTGRGEQYF. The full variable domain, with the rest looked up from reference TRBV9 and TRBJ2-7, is DSGVTQTPKHLITATGQRVTLRCSPRSGDLSVYWYQQSLDQGLQFLIQYYNGEERAKGNILERFSAQQFPDLHSELNLSSLELGDSALYFCASSPVTGRGEQYFGPGTRLTVT.

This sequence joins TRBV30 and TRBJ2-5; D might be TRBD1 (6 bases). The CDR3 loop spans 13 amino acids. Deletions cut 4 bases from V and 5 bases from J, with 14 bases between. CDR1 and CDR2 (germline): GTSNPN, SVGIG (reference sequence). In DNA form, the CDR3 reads TGTGCCTGGACCAGGGGTGGTTCTGAGACCCAGTACTTC. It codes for CAWTRGGSETQYF. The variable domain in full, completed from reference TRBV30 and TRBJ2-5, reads SQTIHQWPATLVQPVGSPLSLECTVEGTSNPNLYWYRQAAGRGLQLLFYSVGIGQISSEVPQNLSASRPQDRQFILSSKKLLLSDSGFYLCAWTRGGSETQYFGPGTRLLVL.

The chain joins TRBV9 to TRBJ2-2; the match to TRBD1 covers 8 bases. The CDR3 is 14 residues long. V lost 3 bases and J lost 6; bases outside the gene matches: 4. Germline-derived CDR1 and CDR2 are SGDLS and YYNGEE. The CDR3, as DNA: TGTGCCAGCAGCGCGGGGGACAGGCCCGGGGAGCTGTTTTTT. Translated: CASSAGDRPGELFF.

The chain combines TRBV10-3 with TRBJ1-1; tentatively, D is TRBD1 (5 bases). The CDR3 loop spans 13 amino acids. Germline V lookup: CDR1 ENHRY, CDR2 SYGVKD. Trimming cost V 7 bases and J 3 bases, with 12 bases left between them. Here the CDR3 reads CAIKRDGDTEAFF. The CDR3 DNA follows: TGTGCCATCAAGAGGGACGGCGACACTGAAGCTTTCTTT.

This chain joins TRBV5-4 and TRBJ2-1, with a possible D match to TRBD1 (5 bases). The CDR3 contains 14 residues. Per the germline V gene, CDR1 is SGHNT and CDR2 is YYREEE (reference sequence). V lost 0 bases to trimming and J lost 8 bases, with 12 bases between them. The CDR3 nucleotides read TGTGCCAGCAGCTTGGTACAGGCCCGGGATGAGCAGTTCTTC. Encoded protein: CASSLVQARDEQFF.

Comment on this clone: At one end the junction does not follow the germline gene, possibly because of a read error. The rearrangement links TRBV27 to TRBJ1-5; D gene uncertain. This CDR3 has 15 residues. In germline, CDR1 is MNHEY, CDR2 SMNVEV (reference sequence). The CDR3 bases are TGTGCCAGCAGTTTAACTCCACCGCGCAATCGGCCCCAGCATTTT. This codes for CASSLTPPRNRPQHF.

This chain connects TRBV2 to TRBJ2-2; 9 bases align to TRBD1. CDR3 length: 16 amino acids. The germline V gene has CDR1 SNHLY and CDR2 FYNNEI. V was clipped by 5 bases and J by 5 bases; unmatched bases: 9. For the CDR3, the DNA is TGTGCCAGCAGTTTACCCGGGACAGGGTGGACCGGGGAGCTGTTTTTT. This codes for CASSLPGTGWTGELFF.

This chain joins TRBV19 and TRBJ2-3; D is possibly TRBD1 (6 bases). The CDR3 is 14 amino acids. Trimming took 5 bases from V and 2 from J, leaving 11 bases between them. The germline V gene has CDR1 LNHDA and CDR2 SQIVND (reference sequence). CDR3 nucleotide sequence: TGTGCCAGTAGTCCCGAGGGGGACACAGATACGCAGTATTTT. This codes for CASSPEGDTDTQYF.

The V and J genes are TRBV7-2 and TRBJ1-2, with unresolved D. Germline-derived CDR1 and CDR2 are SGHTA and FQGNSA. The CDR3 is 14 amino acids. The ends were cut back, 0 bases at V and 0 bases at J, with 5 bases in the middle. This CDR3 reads CASSLAGANYGYTF. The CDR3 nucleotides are TGTGCCAGCAGCTTAGCAGGAGCTAACTATGGCTACACCTTC.

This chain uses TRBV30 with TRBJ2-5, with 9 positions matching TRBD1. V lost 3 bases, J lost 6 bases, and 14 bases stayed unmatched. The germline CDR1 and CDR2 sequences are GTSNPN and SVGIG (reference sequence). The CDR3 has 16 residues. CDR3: CAWRGEGGQGRQTQYF. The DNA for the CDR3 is TGTGCCTGGAGGGGAGAGGGTGGACAGGGGCGACAGACCCAGTACTTC.

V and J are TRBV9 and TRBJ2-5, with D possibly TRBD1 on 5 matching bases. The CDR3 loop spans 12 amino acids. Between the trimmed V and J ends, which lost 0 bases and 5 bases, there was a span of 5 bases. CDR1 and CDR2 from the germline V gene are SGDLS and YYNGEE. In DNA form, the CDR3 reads TGTGCCAGCAGCGTAGAGGGGGAGACCCAGTACTTC. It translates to CASSVEGETQYF.

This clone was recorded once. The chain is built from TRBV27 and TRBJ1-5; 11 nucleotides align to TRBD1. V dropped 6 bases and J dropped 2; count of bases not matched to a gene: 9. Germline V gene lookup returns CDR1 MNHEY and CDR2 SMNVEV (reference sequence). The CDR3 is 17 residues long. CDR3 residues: CASSPGQGVGGNQPQHF. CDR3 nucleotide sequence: TGTGCCAGCAGCCCGGGACAGGGGGTAGGTGGCAATCAGCCCCAGCATTTT.

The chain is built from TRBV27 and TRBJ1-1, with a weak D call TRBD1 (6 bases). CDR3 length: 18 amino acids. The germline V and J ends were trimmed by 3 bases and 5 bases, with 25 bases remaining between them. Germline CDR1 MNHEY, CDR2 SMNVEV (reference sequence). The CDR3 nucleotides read TGTGCCAGCAGTTTGCCCCATTCGGGGGCGCGGGTGAGAACTGAAGCTTTCTTT. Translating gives CASSLPHSGARVRTEAFF.

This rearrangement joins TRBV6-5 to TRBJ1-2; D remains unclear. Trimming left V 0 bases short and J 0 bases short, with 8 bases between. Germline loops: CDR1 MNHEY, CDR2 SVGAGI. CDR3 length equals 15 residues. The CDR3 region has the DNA TGTGCCAGCAGTTACTCCCGCAGGACTAACTATGGCTACACCTTC. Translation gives CASSYSRRTNYGYTF.

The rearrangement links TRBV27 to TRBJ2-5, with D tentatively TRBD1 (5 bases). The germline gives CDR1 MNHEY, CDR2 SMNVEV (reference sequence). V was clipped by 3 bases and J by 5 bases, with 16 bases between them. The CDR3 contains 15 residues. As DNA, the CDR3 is TGTGCCAGCAGTTTTTCGGGCAGGGCAGGGGAGACCCAGTACTTC. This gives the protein CASSFSGRAGETQYF.

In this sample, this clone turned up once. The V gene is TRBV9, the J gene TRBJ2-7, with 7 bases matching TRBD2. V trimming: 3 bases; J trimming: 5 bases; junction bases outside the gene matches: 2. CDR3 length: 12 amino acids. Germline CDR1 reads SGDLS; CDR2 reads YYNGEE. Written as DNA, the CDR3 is TGTGCCAGCAGCGGGGGAGGGGACGAGCAGTACTTC. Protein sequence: CASSGGGDEQYF.

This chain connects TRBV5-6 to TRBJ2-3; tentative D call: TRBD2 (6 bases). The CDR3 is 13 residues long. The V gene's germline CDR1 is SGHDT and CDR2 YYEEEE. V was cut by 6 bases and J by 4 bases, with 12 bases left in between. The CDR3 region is CASNSPGADTQYF. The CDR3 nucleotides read TGTGCCAGCAACTCCCCGGGAGCAGATACGCAGTATTTT. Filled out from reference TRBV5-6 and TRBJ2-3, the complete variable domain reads DAGVTQSPTHLIKTRGQQVTLRCSPKSGHDTVSWYQQALGQGPQFIFQYYEEEERQRGNFPDRFSGHQFPNYSSELNVNALLLGDSALYLCASNSPGADTQYFGPGTRLTVL.

Here the CDR3 reads CASSFSDGDSEAFF. The CDR3 DNA follows: TGTGCCAGCAGCTTCTCGGACGGAGACTCTGAAGCTTTCTTT. This chain uses TRBV11-3 with TRBJ1-1; D is unresolved. The germline V and J ends were trimmed by 3 bases and 6 bases, with 14 bases remaining between them. This CDR3 has 14 residues. Germline lookup yields CDR1 SGHNT and CDR2 YENEEA.

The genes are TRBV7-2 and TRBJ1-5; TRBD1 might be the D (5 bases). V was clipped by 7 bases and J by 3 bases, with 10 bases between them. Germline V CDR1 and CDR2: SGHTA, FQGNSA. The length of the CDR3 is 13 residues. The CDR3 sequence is CASNTGLNQPQHF. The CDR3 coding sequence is TGTGCCAGCAACACAGGCCTCAATCAGCCCCAGCATTTT. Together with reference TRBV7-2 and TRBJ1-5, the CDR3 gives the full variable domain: GAGVSQSPSNKVTEKGKDVELRCDPISGHTALYWYRQSLGQGLEFLIYFQGNSAPDKSGLPSDRFSAERTGGSVSTLTIQRTQQEDSAVYLCASNTGLNQPQHFGDGTRLSIL.

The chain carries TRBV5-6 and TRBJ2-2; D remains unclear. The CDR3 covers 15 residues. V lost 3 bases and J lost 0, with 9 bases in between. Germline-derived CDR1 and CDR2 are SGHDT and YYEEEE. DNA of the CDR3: TGTGCCAGCAGCTGGACGGCTGCGAACACCGGGGAGCTGTTTTTT. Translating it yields CASSWTAANTGELFF.

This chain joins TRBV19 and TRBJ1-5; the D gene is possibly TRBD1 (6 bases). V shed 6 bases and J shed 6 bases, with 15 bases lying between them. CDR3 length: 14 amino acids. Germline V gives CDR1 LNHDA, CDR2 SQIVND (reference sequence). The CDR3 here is CASSPGGTGQPQHF. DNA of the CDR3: TGTGCCAGTAGCCCGGGGGGCACGGGTCAGCCCCAGCATTTT.

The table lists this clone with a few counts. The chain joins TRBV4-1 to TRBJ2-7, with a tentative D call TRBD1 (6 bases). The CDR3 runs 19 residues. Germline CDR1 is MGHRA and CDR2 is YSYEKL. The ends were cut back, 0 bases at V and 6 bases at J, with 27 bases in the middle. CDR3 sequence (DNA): TGCGCCAGCAGCCAAGATAGGCACCGAACAGGGCCCTCGTGGGGCGAGCAGTACTTC. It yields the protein CASSQDRHRTGPSWGEQYF.

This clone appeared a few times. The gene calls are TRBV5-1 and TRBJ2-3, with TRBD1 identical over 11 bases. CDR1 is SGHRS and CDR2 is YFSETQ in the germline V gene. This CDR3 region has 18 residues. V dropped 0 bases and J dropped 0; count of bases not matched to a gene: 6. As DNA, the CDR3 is TGCGCCAGCAGCTTGGCTTGGGACAGGGGGTCTAGCACAGATACGCAGTATTTT. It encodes CASSLAWDRGSSTDTQYF.

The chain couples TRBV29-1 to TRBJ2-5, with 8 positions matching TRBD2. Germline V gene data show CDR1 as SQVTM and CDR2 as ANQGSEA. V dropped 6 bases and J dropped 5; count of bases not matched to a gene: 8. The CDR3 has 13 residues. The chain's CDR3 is CSVQAGVRETQYF. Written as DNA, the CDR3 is TGCAGCGTCCAAGCGGGAGTCCGGGAGACCCAGTACTTC. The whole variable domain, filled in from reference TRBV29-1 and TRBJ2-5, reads SAVISQKPSRDICQRGTSLTIQCQVDSQVTMMFWYRQQPGQSLTLIATANQGSEATYESGFVIDKFPISRPNLTFSTLTVSNMSPEDSSIYLCSVQAGVRETQYFGPGTRLLVL.

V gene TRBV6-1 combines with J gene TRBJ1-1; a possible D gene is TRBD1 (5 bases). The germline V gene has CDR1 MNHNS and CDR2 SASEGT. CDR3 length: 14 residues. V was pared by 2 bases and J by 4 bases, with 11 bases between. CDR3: CASSEQGHATEAFF. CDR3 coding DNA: TGTGCCAGCAGTGAACAGGGTCATGCCACTGAAGCTTTCTTT.

The CDR3 here is CASSLERAYEQYF. DNA for the CDR3: TGTGCCAGCAGTCTGGAGAGGGCCTACGAGCAGTACTTC. This chain uses TRBV2 with TRBJ2-7, with TRBD2 as a possible D gene (5 bases). In germline, CDR1 is SNHLY, CDR2 FYNNEI. V lost 5 bases and J 2 bases, leaving 10 bases between the germline ends. The CDR3 sequence is 13 residues long.

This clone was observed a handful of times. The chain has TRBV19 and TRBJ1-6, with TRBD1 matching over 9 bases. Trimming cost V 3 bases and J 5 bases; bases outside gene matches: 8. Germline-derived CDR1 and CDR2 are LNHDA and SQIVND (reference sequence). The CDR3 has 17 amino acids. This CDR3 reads CASSMGQGYDNNSPLHF. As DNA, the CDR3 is TGTGCCAGTAGTATGGGACAGGGTTATGACAATAATTCACCCCTCCACTTT.

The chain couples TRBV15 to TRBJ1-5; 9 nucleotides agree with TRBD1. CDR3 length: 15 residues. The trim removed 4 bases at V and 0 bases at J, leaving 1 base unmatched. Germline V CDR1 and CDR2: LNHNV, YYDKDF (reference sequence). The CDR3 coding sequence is TGTGCCACCAGCACGACAGGGGGTAGCAATCAGCCCCAGCATTTT. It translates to CATSTTGGSNQPQHF.

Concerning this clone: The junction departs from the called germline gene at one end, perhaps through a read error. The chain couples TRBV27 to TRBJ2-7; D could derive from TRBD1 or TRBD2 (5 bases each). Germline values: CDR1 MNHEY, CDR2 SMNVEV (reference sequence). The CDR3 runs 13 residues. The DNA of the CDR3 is TGTGCCAGCAGCTTATCGGGGCTCGACGAGCAGTACTTC. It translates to CASSLSGLDEQYF.

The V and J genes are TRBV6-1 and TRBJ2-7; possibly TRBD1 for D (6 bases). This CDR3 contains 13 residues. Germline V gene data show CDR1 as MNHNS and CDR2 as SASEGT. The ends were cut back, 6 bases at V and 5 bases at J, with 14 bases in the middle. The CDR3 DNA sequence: TGTGCCAGCAGGCCCCATGGGGGCCACGAGCAGTACTTC. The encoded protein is CASRPHGGHEQYF.